One and the same sample provided the 32 T cell receptor beta chains below, sequenced in a study of radiotherapy plus CTLA-4 blockade in lung cancer. Data came from immunoSEQ multiplex PCR; TCRdb stores just in-frame clones and leaves some out. The sample has about 45,000 clones; about 63% are singletons. Source: peripheral blood, taken from a patient treated with radiotherapy plus ipilimumab. The receptors here all came from a human donor with non-small cell lung cancer who had a partial response to radiotherapy plus ipilimumab.

The chain joins TRBV28 to TRBJ1-2, with TRBD1 as a possible D gene (5 bases). The length of the CDR3 is 14 residues. Deletions cut 10 bases from V and 4 bases from J, with 19 bases between. Per the germline V gene, CDR1 is MDHEN and CDR2 is SYDVKM. DNA of the CDR3: TGTGCCACCCGCCTTTCCGGGGGGGTCTATGGCTACACCTTC. Its protein product is CATRLSGGVYGYTF.

The rearrangement joins TRBV15 to TRBJ2-1; 9 bases are shared with TRBD2. Losses at the gene ends were 6 bases for V and 9 bases for J; bases not matched to a gene: 6. The germline V gene encodes CDR1 LNHNV and CDR2 YYDKDF (reference sequence). The CDR3 has 13 residues. The CDR3 protein is CATRASGEGEQFF. The CDR3 bases are TGTGCCACCAGGGCTAGCGGGGAAGGTGAGCAGTTCTTC.

This chain joins TRBV5-4 and TRBJ2-7; 14 positions match TRBD2. CDR1 is SGHNT, CDR2 YYREEE, per germline (reference sequence). V was pared by 3 bases and J by 6 bases, with 8 bases of the junction left unmatched. The CDR3 totals 16 residues. CDR3 sequence (DNA): TGTGCCAGCAGCTCCGGGACTAGCGGGAGTTTTAGCGAGCAGTACTTC. Translating gives CASSSGTSGSFSEQYF.

This clone was detected only once. The CDR3 spells CASSPQGAEGGELFF. CDR3 DNA sequence: TGTGCCAGCAGTCCTCAGGGGGCCGAGGGCGGGGAGCTGTTTTTT. The chain uses TRBV9 and TRBJ2-2; 8 bases align to TRBD1. CDR1 and CDR2 (germline): SGDLS, YYNGEE. The CDR3 spans 15 residues. The trim removed 5 bases at V and 7 bases at J, leaving 10 bases unmatched.

The chain joins TRBV7-2 to TRBJ1-6, with D possibly TRBD1 on 5 matching bases. V dropped 2 bases and J dropped 5 bases, with 16 bases sitting between them. This CDR3 is 17 amino acids long. Germline values: CDR1 SGHTA, CDR2 FQGNSA. CDR3 DNA: TGTGCCAGCAGCTTACAGTTTTTAGGGGCAGATAATTCACCCCTCCACTTT. The encoded protein is CASSLQFLGADNSPLHF.

The chain recombines TRBV19 with TRBJ2-1; 11 nucleotides match TRBD1. V trimming: 7 bases; J trimming: 10 bases; junction bases outside the gene matches: 6. There are 13 residues in the CDR3. Germline CDR1 is LNHDA and CDR2 is SQIVND (reference sequence). The CDR3 DNA reads TGTGCCAGTAATGGACAGGGGGCAGGCGAGCAGTTCTTC. Its translation is CASNGQGAGEQFF.

The chain couples TRBV4-3 to TRBJ1-5; no clear D. This CDR3 is built from 15 residues. Per germline, CDR1 LGHNA and CDR2 YSLEER. V gave up 1 base and J gave up 5 bases, with 12 bases separating them. The CDR3 loop is CASSQGREVYQPQHF. Here the CDR3 DNA reads TGCGCCAGCAGCCAAGGACGTGAGGTCTATCAGCCCCAGCATTTT.

This chain joins TRBV14 and TRBJ1-1; 7 bases fit TRBD1. J gave up 1 base and V 5 bases, and 13 bases lay outside the gene matches. CDR1 and CDR2 from the germline V gene are SGHDN and FVKESK. The CDR3 is made up of 17 amino acids. The CDR3 loop reads CASSKGLGTVKNTEAFF. CDR3 nucleotides: TGTGCCAGCAGCAAAGGCCTCGGGACAGTGAAGAACACTGAAGCTTTCTTT.

The V call is TRBV7-8, the J call TRBJ2-3; D perhaps matches TRBD2 (6 bases). CDR3 size: 16 residues. The V gene's germline CDR1 is SGHVS and CDR2 FQNEAQ. Trimming removed 2 bases at V and 0 bases at J, with 12 bases between. The CDR3 protein is CASSLSWRGSTDTQYF. The CDR3 DNA reads TGTGCCAGCAGCTTATCTTGGAGGGGTAGCACAGATACGCAGTATTTT.

The rearrangement joins TRBV4-3 to TRBJ2-1; the D gene is possibly TRBD1 (7 bases). CDR3 length equals 15 residues. Germline CDR1 is LGHNA and CDR2 is YSLEER. V lost 0 bases to trimming and J lost 9 bases, with 15 bases between them. The CDR3 here is CASSQDGGTVLEQFF. As DNA, the CDR3 is TGCGCCAGCAGCCAAGATGGCGGGACAGTTCTTGAGCAGTTCTTC.

This clone has just a few counts. V usage is TRBV11-2 and J usage is TRBJ2-4, with D uncertain. Germline V CDR1 and CDR2: SGHAT, FQNNGV. This CDR3 is 13 amino acids long. V was pared by 1 base and J by 8 bases, with 9 bases between. CDR3 residues: CASSLASSDIQYF. CDR3 nucleotides: TGTGCCAGCAGCTTAGCCTCCTCGGACATTCAGTACTTC.

The chain has TRBV28 and TRBJ1-1; perhaps TRBD1 as D (6 bases). Trimming cost V 5 bases and J 4 bases, with 14 bases left between them. Germline assignment: CDR1 MDHEN and CDR2 SYDVKM. There are 14 residues in the CDR3. The CDR3 protein is CASSPRGRATEAFF. In DNA, the CDR3 is TGTGCCAGCAGTCCCAGGGGAAGGGCCACTGAAGCTTTCTTT. The full variable domain, its missing parts supplied by reference TRBV28 and TRBJ1-1, is DVKVTQSSRYLVKRTGEKVFLECVQDMDHENMFWYRQDPGLGLRLIYFSYDVKMKEKGDIPEGYSVSREKKERFSLILESASTNQTSMYLCASSPRGRATEAFFGQGTRLTVV.

The V gene is TRBV5-1, the J gene TRBJ2-1; 9 bases fit TRBD2. The trim removed 1 base at V and 9 bases at J, leaving 8 bases unmatched. The CDR3 is 15 residues long. Germline V lookup: CDR1 SGHRS, CDR2 YFSETQ. CDR3 region: CASSLSGLASGEQFF. Here the CDR3 DNA reads TGCGCCAGCAGCTTGTCGGGACTAGCTTCGGGTGAGCAGTTCTTC.

The chain joins TRBV30 to TRBJ1-6, with no clear D. V dropped 3 bases and J dropped 4 bases, with 13 bases sitting between them. Germline assignment: CDR1 GTSNPN and CDR2 SVGIG (reference sequence). The CDR3 has 15 residues. For the CDR3, the DNA is TGTGCCTGGAGGACTCCGGGAATATATAATTCACCCCTCCACTTT. Its translation: CAWRTPGIYNSPLHF.

The V call is TRBV10-3, the J call TRBJ2-3; 7 nucleotides agree with TRBD2. V shed 8 bases and J 5 bases; nucleotides not matched to a gene: 7. The CDR3 spans 13 residues. Germline lookup yields CDR1 ENHRY and CDR2 SYGVKD. The CDR3 protein is CAISRGREDTQYF. The CDR3 nucleotides are TGTGCCATCTCGCGGGGGAGGGAAGATACGCAGTATTTT.

CDR3 sequence reads: CASSPLELAGGPFAGEQYF. For the CDR3, the DNA is TGTGCCAGCTCACCCCTGGAACTAGCGGGAGGGCCTTTTGCGGGTGAGCAGTACTTC. V and J are TRBV18 and TRBJ2-7; 13 bases are a match to TRBD2. Per the germline V gene, CDR1 is KGHSH and CDR2 is LQKENI. CDR3 length: 19 amino acids. V was pared by 3 bases and J by 7 bases, with 18 bases of the junction left unmatched.

The rearrangement links TRBV7-2 to TRBJ1-2, with D uncertain. The CDR3 has 16 residues. Trimming removed 5 bases at V and 3 bases at J, with 19 bases between. Per the germline V gene, CDR1 is SGHTA and CDR2 is FQGNSA. As DNA, the CDR3 is TGTGCCAGCAGCCTCCAAGGAGACGGATCCTACTATGGCTACACCTTC. This codes for CASSLQGDGSYYGYTF. Variable domain in full (rest from reference TRBV7-2 and TRBJ1-2): GAGVSQSPSNKVTEKGKDVELRCDPISGHTALYWYRQSLGQGLEFLIYFQGNSAPDKSGLPSDRFSAERTGGSVSTLTIQRTQQEDSAVYLCASSLQGDGSYYGYTFGSGTRLTVV.

This clone was detected only a few times. This chain links TRBV2 with TRBJ1-2; D is possibly TRBD1 (5 bases). The CDR3 sequence is 13 residues long. V shed 2 bases and J shed 6 bases, with 10 bases lying between them. Per the germline V gene, CDR1 is SNHLY and CDR2 is FYNNEI. Written as DNA, the CDR3 is TGTGCCAGCAGTGAATCAGTGACAGATGGCTACACCTTC. This codes for CASSESVTDGYTF. Full variable domain (remainder filled in from reference TRBV2 and TRBJ1-2): EPEVTQTPSHQVTQMGQEVILRCVPISNHLYFYWYRQILGQKVEFLVSFYNNEISEKSEIFDDQFSVERPDGSNFTLKIRSTKLEDSAMYFCASSESVTDGYTFGSGTRLTVV.

This rearrangement joins TRBV7-2 to TRBJ1-4; unclear D gene. V lost 1 base and J lost 6, with 21 bases in between. The CDR3 loop spans 18 amino acids. Germline lookup yields CDR1 SGHTA and CDR2 FQGNSA. CDR3 protein: CASSLEAGRSLRDEKLFF. The CDR3, as DNA: TGTGCCAGCAGCTTAGAGGCGGGCCGATCCCTGCGGGATGAAAAACTGTTTTTT. The variable domain in full, with the rest retrieved from reference TRBV7-2 and TRBJ1-4, is GAGVSQSPSNKVTEKGKDVELRCDPISGHTALYWYRQSLGQGLEFLIYFQGNSAPDKSGLPSDRFSAERTGGSVSTLTIQRTQQEDSAVYLCASSLEAGRSLRDEKLFFGSGTQLSVL.

The chain couples TRBV29-1 to TRBJ2-7, with 7 bases fitting TRBD1. Losses at the gene ends were 6 bases for V and 1 base for J; bases not matched to a gene: 6. Germline lookup yields CDR1 SQVTM and CDR2 ANQGSEA. CDR3 size: 13 residues. CDR3 nucleotides: TGCAGCGTGAAGACAGGGTTATCCTACGAGCAGTACTTC. Translated: CSVKTGLSYEQYF.

The chain employs TRBV5-1 and TRBJ2-1, with 8 bases lining up with TRBD2. CDR3 size: 17 residues. Germline-derived CDR1 and CDR2 are SGHRS and YFSETQ. Germline trimming cut 2 bases from V and 0 bases from J; bases unmatched to any gene: 7. Here the CDR3 DNA reads TGCGCCAGCAGCTTTTTAGCGGGGTCAAGCTCCTACAATGAGCAGTTCTTC. This encodes CASSFLAGSSSYNEQFF.

The chain has TRBV4-2 and TRBJ2-5; D unresolved. V gave up 0 bases and J gave up 1 base, with 6 bases separating them. The CDR3 length is 14 residues. The germline gives CDR1 LGHNA, CDR2 YNFKEQ. The CDR3 loop reads CASSQEQLQETQYF. Written as DNA, the CDR3 is TGTGCCAGCAGCCAAGAGCAACTCCAAGAGACCCAGTACTTC.

The chain combines TRBV9 with TRBJ2-3; D not certain. The V end was cut by 1 base, the J end by 4 bases, with 10 bases between. Germline CDR1 is SGDLS and CDR2 is YYNGEE. The CDR3 covers 14 residues. The CDR3 DNA is TGTGCCAGCAGCGTATATTGGCAGTCAGATACGCAGTATTTT. This encodes CASSVYWQSDTQYF.

This clone has a handful of counts. The chain recombines TRBV4-2 with TRBJ2-7, with TRBD2 matching 8 bases. V dropped 0 bases and J dropped 6; count of bases not matched to a gene: 10. This CDR3 spans 16 amino acids. Germline V gene data show CDR1 as LGHNA and CDR2 as YNFKEQ. Written as DNA, the CDR3 is TGTGCCAGCAGCCAAGAATGGGCGGGGGGCCGTGTCGAGCAGTACTTC. Amino acids: CASSQEWAGGRVEQYF.

The chain uses TRBV5-6 and TRBJ2-7, with 7 bases lining up with TRBD1. The CDR3 consists of 17 residues. Looked up from germline, CDR1 is SGHDT and CDR2 is YYEEEE. J was trimmed by 1 base and V by 4 bases; bases with no gene match: 14. The CDR3, as DNA: TGTGCCAGCAGCACCTCAGGGCTGGGACAGCAGTCCTACGAGCAGTACTTC. Amino acids: CASSTSGLGQQSYEQYF. Combining the CDR3 with reference TRBV5-6 and TRBJ2-7 gives the whole variable domain DAGVTQSPTHLIKTRGQQVTLRCSPKSGHDTVSWYQQALGQGPQFIFQYYEEEERQRGNFPDRFSGHQFPNYSSELNVNALLLGDSALYLCASSTSGLGQQSYEQYFGPGTRLTVT.

This chain connects TRBV7-9 to TRBJ1-4, with D unresolved. V shed 2 bases and J shed 7 bases, with 5 bases lying between them. The CDR3 runs to 12 residues. Per the germline V gene, CDR1 is SEHNR and CDR2 is FQNEAQ (reference sequence). This CDR3 reads CASSLNGEKLFF. CDR3 coding DNA: TGTGCCAGCAGCTTAAACGGTGAAAAACTGTTTTTT.

The rearrangement links TRBV7-6 to TRBJ2-1; D is perhaps TRBD2 (5 bases). The CDR3 has 17 amino acids. The ends were cut back, 1 base at V and 0 bases at J, with 13 bases in the middle. Germline V lookup: CDR1 SGHVS, CDR2 FNYEAQ. The DNA of the CDR3 is TGTGCCAGCAGCTTAGTATCCGGGATAAGCTCCTACAATGAGCAGTTCTTC. Translating gives CASSLVSGISSYNEQFF. Complete variable domain (other parts from reference TRBV7-6 and TRBJ2-1): GAGVSQSPRYKVTKRGQDVALRCDPISGHVSLYWYRQALGQGPEFLTYFNYEAQQDKSGLPNDRFSAERPEGSISTLTIQRTEQRDSAMYRCASSLVSGISSYNEQFFGPGTRLTVL.

The chain joins TRBV6-6 to TRBJ1-2, with 8 positions matching TRBD1. CDR3 length equals 15 residues. V was pared by 5 bases and J by 11 bases, with 16 bases of the junction left unmatched. From germline, CDR1 is MNHNY and CDR2 SVGAGI (reference sequence). The CDR3 DNA sequence: TGTGCCAGCAGTAAACAGCAGGGGGCGCGGGATAGATACACCTTC. This encodes CASSKQQGARDRYTF.

This chain uses TRBV7-6 with TRBJ2-3; tentative D call: TRBD2 (6 bases). This CDR3 contains 16 residues. V was shortened by 1 base and J by 6 bases, with 17 bases between the two germline ends. Germline loops: CDR1 SGHVS, CDR2 FNYEAQ. The chain's CDR3 is CASSLGVSGGGDTQYF. CDR3 nucleotide sequence: TGTGCCAGCAGCTTAGGTGTTTCCGGGGGAGGCGATACGCAGTATTTT.

The chain uses TRBV19 and TRBJ2-1; 7 positions match TRBD2. This CDR3 contains 14 residues. Germline lookup yields CDR1 LNHDA and CDR2 SQIVND (reference sequence). The ends lost 3 bases at V and 10 bases at J; junction bases unmatched: 9. CDR3 loop: CASSILSGTKEQFF. The CDR3 bases are TGTGCCAGTAGTATTCTTTCCGGGACTAAAGAGCAGTTCTTC. Using reference TRBV19 and TRBJ2-1 for the parts outside the CDR3, the full variable domain is DGGITQSPKYLFRKEGQNVTLSCEQNLNHDAMYWYRQDPGQGLRLIYYSQIVNDFQKGDIAEGYSVSREKKESFPLTVTSAQKNPTAFYLCASSILSGTKEQFFGPGTRLTVL.

The chain has TRBV7-9 and TRBJ2-6, with D maybe TRBD1 (5 bases). The germline gives CDR1 SEHNR, CDR2 FQNEAQ (reference sequence). This CDR3 spans 17 amino acids. Between the trimmed V and J ends, which lost 4 bases and 1 base, there was a span of 14 bases. Here the CDR3 reads CASSYRLSLSGANVLTF. The CDR3 DNA is TGTGCCAGCAGCTACAGGTTATCCTTATCTGGGGCCAACGTCCTGACTTTC.

The chain combines TRBV9 with TRBJ2-1; D is perhaps TRBD2 (6 bases). Germline CDR1 and CDR2: SGDLS and YYNGEE. The CDR3 sequence is 15 residues long. With 0 bases removed from V and 7 bases from J, the gap between germline ends came to 14 bases. For the CDR3, the DNA is TGTGCCAGCAGCGTAGAACTCCAGGCGGGGAATGAGCAGTTCTTC. It is translated as CASSVELQAGNEQFF.